This record concerns one TCR beta chain sequence. Antigen unknown. The CDR3 totals 16 residues. Trimming took off 1 base at V and 8 bases at J, with 18 bases between the two ends. Germline V gives CDR1 SGHAT, CDR2 FQNNGV. The sample originates from a study of human T cells and chemical hapten exposure. The overall study: The study traced per-sample TCR yield variation mainly to small differences in pooled library volumes. Study findings and constraints: Versus controls, expanded TCRs had significantly more large CDR3 similarity clusters.

The time point denotes: patch test 3, about 24 weeks after DPC sensitization. Documented treatment: therapeutic diphenylcyclopropenone sensitization with weekly scalp DPC. Using its own MiXCR run on the RACE reads, TCRdb lists one record per CDR3 protein. The sample yields some 91,000 distinct CDR3 sequences, roughly a quarter seen once. The receptor comes from a man aged 35 to 55 with alopecia areata. Some clones in this sample may be carry-over from other donors' samples. The J gene is TRBJ2-1, the V gene TRBV11-2; possible D gene TRBD1, 6 bases. This sample comprised whole blood, obtained in connection with sensitization to the hapten diphenylcyclopropenone (DPC). CDR3 sequence reads: CASSLGTGHSRDEQFF. CDR3 in DNA: TGTGCCAGCAGCTTAGGGACGGGACACTCGAGGGATGAGCAGTTCTTC.